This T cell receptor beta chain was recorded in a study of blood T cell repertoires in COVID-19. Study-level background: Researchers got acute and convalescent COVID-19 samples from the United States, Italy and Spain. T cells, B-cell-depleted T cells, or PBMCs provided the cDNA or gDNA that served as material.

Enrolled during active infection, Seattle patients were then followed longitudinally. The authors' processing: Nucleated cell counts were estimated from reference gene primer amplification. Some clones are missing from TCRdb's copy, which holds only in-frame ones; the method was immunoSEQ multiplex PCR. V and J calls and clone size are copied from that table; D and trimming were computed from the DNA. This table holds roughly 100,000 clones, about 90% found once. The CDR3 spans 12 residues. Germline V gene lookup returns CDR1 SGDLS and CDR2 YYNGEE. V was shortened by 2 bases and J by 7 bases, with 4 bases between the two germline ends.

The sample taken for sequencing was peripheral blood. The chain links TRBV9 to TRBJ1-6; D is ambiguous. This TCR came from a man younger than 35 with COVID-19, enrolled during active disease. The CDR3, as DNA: TGTGCCAGCAGCGTCGGGAATTCACCCCTCCACTTT. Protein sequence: CASSVGNSPLHF.